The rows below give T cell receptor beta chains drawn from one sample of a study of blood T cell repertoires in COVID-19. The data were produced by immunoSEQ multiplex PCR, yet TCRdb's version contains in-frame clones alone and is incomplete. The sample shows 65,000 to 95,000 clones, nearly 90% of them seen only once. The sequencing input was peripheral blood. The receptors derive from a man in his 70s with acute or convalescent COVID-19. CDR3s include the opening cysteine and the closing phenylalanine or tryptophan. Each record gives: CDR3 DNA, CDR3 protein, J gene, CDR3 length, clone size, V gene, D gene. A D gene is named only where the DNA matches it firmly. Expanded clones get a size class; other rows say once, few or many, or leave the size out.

cdr3_nt: TGTGCCAGCTCACCGACAGGGGGCGATCAGCCCCAGCATTTT
cdr3_aa: CASSPTGGDQPQHF
j_call: TRBJ1-5
cdr3_length: 14
clone_size: -
v_call: TRBV18
d_call: TRBD1

cdr3_nt: TGTGCCAGCAGCGATTGGACAGGGGGCGACAAATATAGCAATCAGCCCCAGCATTTT
cdr3_aa: CASSDWTGGDKYSNQPQHF
j_call: TRBJ1-5
cdr3_length: 19
clone_size: -
v_call: TRBV5-6
d_call: TRBD1

cdr3_nt: TGTGCCAGCAGTTGGGGACAGGGTACGGGCTATGGCTACACCTTC
cdr3_aa: CASSWGQGTGYGYTF
j_call: TRBJ1-2
cdr3_length: 15
clone_size: -
v_call: TRBV2
d_call: TRBD1

cdr3_nt: TGTGCCAGCTCACAGGGGTATTTGAACACTGAAGCTTTCTTT
cdr3_aa: CASSQGYLNTEAFF
j_call: TRBJ1-1
cdr3_length: 14
clone_size: -
v_call: TRBV18
d_call: -

cdr3_nt: TGTGCCTGGAGCAACAGGGGAGGCCAGCCCCAGCATTTT
cdr3_aa: CAWSNRGGQPQHF
j_call: TRBJ1-5
cdr3_length: 13
clone_size: few
v_call: TRBV30
d_call: TRBD1

cdr3_nt: TGTGCCAGCAGCACCCATACAGGTACCTACAATGAGCAGTTCTTC
cdr3_aa: CASSTHTGTYNEQFF
j_call: TRBJ2-1
cdr3_length: 15
clone_size: -
v_call: TRBV6-2/TRBV6-3
d_call: -

cdr3_nt: TGTGCCAGCAGCGTAGGTTTAGCGGGATTCACAGATACGCAGTATTTT
cdr3_aa: CASSVGLAGFTDTQYF
j_call: TRBJ2-3
cdr3_length: 16
clone_size: -
v_call: TRBV9
d_call: TRBD2

cdr3_nt: TGTGCCAGCAGCTTAGCCCCGGTTCTTAACTATGGCTACACCTTC
cdr3_aa: CASSLAPVLNYGYTF
j_call: TRBJ1-2
cdr3_length: 15
clone_size: -
v_call: TRBV7-9
d_call: -

cdr3_nt: TGCAGTGCTAGTCGACAGGTCAATCAGCCCCAGCATTTT
cdr3_aa: CSASRQVNQPQHF
j_call: TRBJ1-5
cdr3_length: 13
clone_size: -
v_call: TRBV20-1
d_call: -

cdr3_nt: TGTGCCAGCCAGGAACAGGGTTATAATTCACCCCTCCACTTT
cdr3_aa: CASQEQGYNSPLHF
j_call: TRBJ1-6
cdr3_length: 14
clone_size: -
v_call: TRBV5-4
d_call: -

cdr3_nt: TGTGCCAGCAGTAGGAACTCCCTCGTGACAGGGGAGGATAGTGGTTCACCCCTCCACTTT
cdr3_aa: CASSRNSLVTGEDSGSPLHF
j_call: TRBJ1-6
cdr3_length: 20
clone_size: -
v_call: TRBV28
d_call: TRBD1

cdr3_nt: TGCGCCAGCAGCTTGGGCTCTAGCGGGAGTAGTGATACGCAGTATTTT
cdr3_aa: CASSLGSSGSSDTQYF
j_call: TRBJ2-3
cdr3_length: 16
clone_size: -
v_call: TRBV5-1
d_call: TRBD2